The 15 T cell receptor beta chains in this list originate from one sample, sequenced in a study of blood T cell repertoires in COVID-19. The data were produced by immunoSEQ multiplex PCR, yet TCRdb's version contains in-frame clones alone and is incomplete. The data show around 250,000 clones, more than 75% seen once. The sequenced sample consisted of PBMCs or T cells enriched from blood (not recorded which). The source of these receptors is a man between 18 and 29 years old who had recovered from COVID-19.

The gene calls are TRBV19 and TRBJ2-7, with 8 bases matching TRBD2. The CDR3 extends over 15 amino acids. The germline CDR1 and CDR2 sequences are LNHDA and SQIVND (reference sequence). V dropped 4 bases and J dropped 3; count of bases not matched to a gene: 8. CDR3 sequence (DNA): TGTGCCAGTAGTACTATAGCGGGGCCCGACTACGAGCAGTACTTC. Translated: CASSTIAGPDYEQYF.

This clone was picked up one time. In DNA, the CDR3 is TGTGCCAGCATGCGTGCTAGCACAGATACGCAGTATTTT. Protein: CASMRASTDTQYF. The V call is TRBV5-6, the J call TRBJ2-3; D uncertain. This CDR3 is built from 13 residues. CDR1 and CDR2 from the germline V gene are SGHDT and YYEEEE. V was pared by 6 bases and J by 0 bases, with 8 bases between.

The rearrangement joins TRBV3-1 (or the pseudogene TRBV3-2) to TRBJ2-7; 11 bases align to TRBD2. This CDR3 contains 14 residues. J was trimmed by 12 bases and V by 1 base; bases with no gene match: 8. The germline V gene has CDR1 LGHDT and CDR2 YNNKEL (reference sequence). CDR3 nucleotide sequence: TGTGCCAGCAGCCAAGGTCTAGCGGGAGGCACTTTGTACTTC. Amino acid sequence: CASSQGLAGGTLYF.

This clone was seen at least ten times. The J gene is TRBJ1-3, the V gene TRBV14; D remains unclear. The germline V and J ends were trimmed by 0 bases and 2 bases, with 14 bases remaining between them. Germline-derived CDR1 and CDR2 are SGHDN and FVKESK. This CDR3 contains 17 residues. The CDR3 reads CASSQDRRGFTGNTIYF. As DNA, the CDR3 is TGTGCCAGCAGCCAAGATCGTCGGGGATTCACTGGAAACACCATATATTTT.

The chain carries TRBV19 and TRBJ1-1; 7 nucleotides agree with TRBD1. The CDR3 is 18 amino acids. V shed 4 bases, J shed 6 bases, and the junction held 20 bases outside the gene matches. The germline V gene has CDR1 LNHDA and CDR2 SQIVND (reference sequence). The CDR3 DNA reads TGTGCCAGTAGTACCCAATTATCGTACCGGGACAGATCTCCTGAAGCTTTCTTT. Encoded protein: CASSTQLSYRDRSPEAFF.

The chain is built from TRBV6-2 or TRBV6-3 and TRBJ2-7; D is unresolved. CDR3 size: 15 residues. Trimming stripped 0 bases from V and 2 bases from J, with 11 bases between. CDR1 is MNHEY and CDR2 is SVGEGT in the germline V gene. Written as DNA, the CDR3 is TGTGCCAGCAGTTACTCGGGCCCCGGCCCCTACGAGCAGTACTTC. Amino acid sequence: CASSYSGPGPYEQYF.

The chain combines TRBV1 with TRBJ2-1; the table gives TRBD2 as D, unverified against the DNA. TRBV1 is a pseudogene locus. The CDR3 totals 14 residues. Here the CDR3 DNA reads TGCACCACGGACCTGGAGGTTGGAGTCAATGAGCAGTTCTTC. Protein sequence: CTTDLEVGVNEQFF.

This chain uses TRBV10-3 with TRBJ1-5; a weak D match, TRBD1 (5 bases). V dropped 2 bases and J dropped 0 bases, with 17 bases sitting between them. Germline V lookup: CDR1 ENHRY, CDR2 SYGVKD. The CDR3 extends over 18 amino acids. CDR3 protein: CAISETSYRGYSNQPQHF. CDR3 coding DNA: TGTGCCATCAGTGAGACCTCGTATAGGGGCTATAGCAATCAGCCCCAGCATTTT.

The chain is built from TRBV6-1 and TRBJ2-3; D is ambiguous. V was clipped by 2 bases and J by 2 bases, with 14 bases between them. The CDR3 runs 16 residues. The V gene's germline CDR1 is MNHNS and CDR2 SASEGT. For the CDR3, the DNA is TGTGCCAGCAGTGAATCAGTCGGCGGTATCACAGATACGCAGTATTTT. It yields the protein CASSESVGGITDTQYF.

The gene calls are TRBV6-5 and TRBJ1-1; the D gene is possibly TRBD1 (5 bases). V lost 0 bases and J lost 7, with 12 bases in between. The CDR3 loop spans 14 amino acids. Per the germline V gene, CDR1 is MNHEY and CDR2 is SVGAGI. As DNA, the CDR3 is TGTGCCAGCAGTTACTCTGGGGGACTTGGTGAAGCTTTCTTT. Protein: CASSYSGGLGEAFF.

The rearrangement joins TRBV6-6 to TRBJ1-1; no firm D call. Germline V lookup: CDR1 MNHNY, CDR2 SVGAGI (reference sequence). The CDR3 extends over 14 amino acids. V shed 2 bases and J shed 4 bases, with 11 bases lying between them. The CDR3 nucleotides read TGTGCCAGCAGTTACCTAACAGCGGGCACTGAAGCTTTCTTT. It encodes CASSYLTAGTEAFF.

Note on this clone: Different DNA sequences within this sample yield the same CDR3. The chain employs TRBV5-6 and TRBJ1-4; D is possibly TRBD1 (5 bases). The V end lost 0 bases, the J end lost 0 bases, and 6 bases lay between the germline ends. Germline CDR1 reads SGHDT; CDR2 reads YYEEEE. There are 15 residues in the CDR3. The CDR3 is CASSLGRATNEKLFF. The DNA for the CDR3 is TGTGCCAGCAGCTTGGGCAGGGCAACTAATGAAAAACTGTTTTTT. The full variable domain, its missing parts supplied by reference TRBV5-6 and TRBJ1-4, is DAGVTQSPTHLIKTRGQQVTLRCSPKSGHDTVSWYQQALGQGPQFIFQYYEEEERQRGNFPDRFSGHQFPNYSSELNVNALLLGDSALYLCASSLGRATNEKLFFGSGTQLSVL.

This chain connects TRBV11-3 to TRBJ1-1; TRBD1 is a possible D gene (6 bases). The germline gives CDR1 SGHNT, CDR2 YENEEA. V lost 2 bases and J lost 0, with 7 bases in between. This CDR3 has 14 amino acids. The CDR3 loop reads CASSLRTVNTEAFF. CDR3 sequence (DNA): TGTGCCAGCAGCTTAAGGACAGTGAACACTGAAGCTTTCTTT. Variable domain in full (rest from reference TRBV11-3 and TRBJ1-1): EAGVVQSPRYKIIEKKQPVAFWCNPISGHNTLYWYLQNLGQGPELLIRYENEEAVDDSQLPKDRFSAERLKGVDSTLKIQPAELGDSAVYLCASSLRTVNTEAFFGQGTRLTVV.

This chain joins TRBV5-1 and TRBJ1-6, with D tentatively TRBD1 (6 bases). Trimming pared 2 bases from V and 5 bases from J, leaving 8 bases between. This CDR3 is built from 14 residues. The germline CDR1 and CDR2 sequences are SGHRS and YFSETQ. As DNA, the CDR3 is TGCGCCAGCAGCTTTAACAGGGATAATTCACCCCTCCACTTT. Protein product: CASSFNRDNSPLHF.

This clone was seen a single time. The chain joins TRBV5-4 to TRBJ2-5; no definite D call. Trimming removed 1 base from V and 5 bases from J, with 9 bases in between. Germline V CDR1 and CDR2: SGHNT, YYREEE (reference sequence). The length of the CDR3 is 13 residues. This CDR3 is CASSLLKEETQYF. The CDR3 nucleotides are TGTGCCAGCAGCTTGTTAAAGGAGGAGACCCAGTACTTC.